This T cell receptor beta chain was retrieved from a study of cytomegalovirus exposure and HLA in healthy donors. This CDR3 has 14 amino acids. Per germline, CDR1 SNHLY and CDR2 FYNNEI. V was pared by 7 bases and J by 1 base, with 10 bases between. Regarding this clone: Its target is not known.

Study-level findings and limits: Researchers had no immune exposure information except CMV serostatus available. A classifier reportedly called cytomegalovirus status with high sensitivity and specificity. In vitro work confirmed that a few CMV-associated chains recognize CMV antigens.

The PCR employed 60 Vbeta primers together with 13 Jbeta primers. The data were produced by immunoSEQ multiplex PCR, yet TCRdb's version contains in-frame clones alone and is incomplete. The data contain fewer than 150,000 clones, over 60% of them singletons. The receptor's source is a woman between 45 and 60 years old in good health and CMV-seronegative. The V call is TRBV2, the J call TRBJ2-2; D uncertain. The specimen was PBMCs. In DNA form, the CDR3 reads TGTGCCAGCATGAGGAGTCTGAACACCGGGGAGCTGTTTTTT. Translation: CASMRSLNTGELFF.